This record looks at one T cell receptor (beta chain) sequence and its context. In the original workflow: Amplification from reference gene primers served as the basis for estimated nucleated cell counts. Repertoires were generated with immunoSEQ multiplex PCR, while TCRdb's copy carries only in-frame clones and drops some. That table is the source of V, J and clone size, and D and trimming were worked out from the DNA. The sample gives tens of thousands of clones, 78% of which show up once; under 15% is in the top ten. This CDR3 region has 16 residues. The germline CDR1 and CDR2 sequences are KGHSH and LQKENI. J was trimmed by 4 bases and V by 2 bases; bases with no gene match: 2. The source of the sample is a study of blood T cell repertoires in COVID-19. Study details: Samples of COVID-19 (acute and convalescent) were obtained from the United States, Italy and Spain. From T cells, B-cell-depleted T cells, or PBMCs came the material, which was cDNA or gDNA.

The sample consisted of peripheral blood. The genes are TRBV18 and TRBJ2-1, with 13 nucleotides matching TRBD2. This receptor was obtained from a human donor with active or convalescent COVID-19. The donor label of this sample is uncertain. The CDR3 sequence: CASSPGTSGTYNEQFF. The CDR3 DNA is TGTGCCAGCTCACCAGGGACTAGCGGGACTTACAATGAGCAGTTCTTC.